These 9 T cell receptor beta chains came from one sample sequenced in a study of T cell repertoires in cytomegalovirus infection. No antigen has been identified for these receptors. One entry per CDR3 protein, called by TCRdb with MiXCR from the reads. The sample lists roughly 500,000 distinct CDR3 sequences; about 33% were seen once. The material was cultured PBMCs, obtained from culture after CMV antigen stimulation. Receptors were obtained from a human donor in good health (CMV status not recorded). Some clones in this sample may be carry-over from other donors' samples.

On this clonotype: A junction boundary mismatches the germline segment, possibly from a read error. The chain uses TRBV4-1 and TRBJ2-5; D ambiguous. This CDR3 has 13 residues. Germline V lookup: CDR1 MGHRA, CDR2 YSYEKL. CDR3 protein: CASSEDTSETQYF. CDR3 nucleotides: TGCGCCAGCAGCGAAGACACCTCAGAGACCCAGTACTTC.

A few counts support this clonotype. The CDR3 DNA is TGTGCCACAACTGGTCTAGCGGGATACAATGAGCAGTTCTTC. It specifies CATTGLAGYNEQFF. V is TRBV6-5 and J is TRBJ2-1; 9 bases map to TRBD2. Germline V gives CDR1 MNHEY, CDR2 SVGAGI. J gave up 4 bases and V 10 bases, and 8 bases lay outside the gene matches. The CDR3 is 14 residues long.

With regard to this clonotype: The junction shows a germline mismatch at one end, possibly a read error. The chain has TRBV7-6 and TRBJ2-5; a weak D match, TRBD2 (5 bases). Germline CDR1 is SGHVS and CDR2 is FNYEAQ. The CDR3 is 15 amino acids. Here the CDR3 reads CASSELDGRAETQYF. CDR3 nucleotide sequence: TGTGCTAGCAGCGAACTGGATGGGAGAGCAGAGACCCAGTACTTC.

The rearrangement joins TRBV12-3 or TRBV12-4 to TRBJ1-2; tentative D call: TRBD1 (5 bases). CDR3 length: 13 residues. Trimming pared 2 bases from V and 8 bases from J, leaving 12 bases between. The CDR3 protein is CASSLSGLGGYTF. In DNA form, the CDR3 reads TGTGCCAGCAGTTTATCAGGGCTAGGCGGCTACACCTTC.

The count of this clonotype is one. V gene TRBV7-6 combines with J gene TRBJ2-6, with D uncertain. This CDR3 contains 14 residues. CDR1 is SGHVS and CDR2 is FNYEAQ in the germline V gene. Trimming shortened V by 1 base and J by 8 bases, and 9 bases separated the two germline ends. The CDR3 nucleotides are TGTGCCAGCAGCTTAGATGGGCCTTCCAACGTCCTGACTTTC. Encoded protein: CASSLDGPSNVLTF.

The chain combines TRBV11-2 with TRBJ2-5; D could derive from TRBD1 or TRBD2 (5 bases each). Germline CDR1 and CDR2: SGHAT and FQNNGV. The CDR3 runs 13 residues. The V end lost 5 bases, the J end lost 7 bases, and 14 bases lay between the germline ends. This chain's CDR3 is CASSEGRAGTQYF. The CDR3, as DNA: TGTGCCAGCAGCGAGGGACGGGCGGGGACCCAGTACTTC.

The table lists this clonotype with a few counts. J is TRBJ2-1 and V is TRBV7-9; D possibly corresponds to TRBD2 (6 bases). V was clipped by 5 bases and J by 12 bases, with 17 bases between them. The length of the CDR3 is 13 residues. CDR1 and CDR2 (germline): SEHNR, FQNEAQ (reference sequence). The CDR3 spells CASSPRESVAQFF. The CDR3 DNA reads TGTGCCAGCAGCCCACGGGAGTCGGTGGCGCAGTTCTTC.

This chain uses TRBV18 with TRBJ2-3; 8 nucleotides line up with TRBD1. The germline V gene has CDR1 KGHSH and CDR2 LQKENI. V lost 2 bases to trimming and J lost 2 bases; unmatched junction nucleotides: 12. The CDR3 sequence is 18 residues long. Here the CDR3 DNA reads TGTGCCAGCTCACCAGTCTCCCGAACAGGGGGATACACAGATACGCAGTATTTT. This sequence encodes CASSPVSRTGGYTDTQYF. The full variable domain, completed using reference TRBV18 and TRBJ2-3, is NAGVMQNPRHLVRRRGQEARLRCSPMKGHSHVYWYRQLPEEGLKFMVYLQKENIIDESGMPKERFSAEFPKEGPSILRIQQVVRGDSAAYFCASSPVSRTGGYTDTQYFGPGTRLTVL.

This clonotype has a handful of counts. The chain carries TRBV7-2 and TRBJ2-5; D assignment may be TRBD1 or TRBD2 (6 bases each). The length of the CDR3 is 14 residues. Trimming left V 3 bases short and J 5 bases short, with 13 bases between. CDR1 and CDR2 from the germline V gene are SGHTA and FQGNSA. The CDR3 DNA reads as TGTGCCAGCAGCTTTGTGGGGGGCTTGGAGACCCAGTACTTC. This gives the protein CASSFVGGLETQYF. The full variable domain, in which reference TRBV7-2 and TRBJ2-5 provide the parts outside the CDR3, is GAGVSQSPSNKVTEKGKDVELRCDPISGHTALYWYRQSLGQGLEFLIYFQGNSAPDKSGLPSDRFSAERTGGSVSTLTIQRTQQEDSAVYLCASSFVGGLETQYFGPGTRLLVL.